This is a list of T cell receptor beta chains from one sample in a study of T cells in Graves' hyperthyroidism and ophthalmopathy. TCRdb used MiXCR to reprocess the multiplex PCR reads, holding one entry per CDR3 protein. The data hold 300,000 to 450,000 distinct CDR3 sequences, with more than 12% observed a single time. The source material was blood. These receptor sequences come from a woman aged 30 to 39 with Graves' ophthalmopathy. The conserved cysteine and the conserved F or W are not part of the CDR3 here. The listing skips clone size in some rows; elsewhere it reads once, few, many or a size class.

J: TRBJ2-1; size: many; V: TRBV28; CDR3: ASSAPGQGGNEQF
J: TRBJ2-1; size: many; V: TRBV28; CDR3: ASSLNDREQF
J: TRBJ1-3; size: few; V: TRBV12-3/TRBV12-4; CDR3: ASSLWMSHPSGNTIY
J: TRBJ1-2; size: NA; V: TRBV12-5; CDR3: ASGPHGRKYGYT
J: TRBJ2-7; size: few; V: TRBV6-4; CDR3: ASNIDKAFSYEQY
J: TRBJ2-1; size: many; V: TRBV12-3/TRBV12-4; CDR3: ASSYALGGRGRYNEQF
J: TRBJ1-6; size: many; V: TRBV7-9; CDR3: ASSPDRAPLH
J: TRBJ1-6; size: many; V: TRBV28; CDR3: ASSLGDRRAPLH
J: TRBJ2-7; size: many; V: TRBV3-1; CDR3: ASSGTSGGNEQY
J: TRBJ2-1; size: once; V: TRBV2; CDR3: ASSETSGNYNEQF
J: TRBJ2-7; size: many; V: TRBV6-1; CDR3: ATVGIGGDYEQY